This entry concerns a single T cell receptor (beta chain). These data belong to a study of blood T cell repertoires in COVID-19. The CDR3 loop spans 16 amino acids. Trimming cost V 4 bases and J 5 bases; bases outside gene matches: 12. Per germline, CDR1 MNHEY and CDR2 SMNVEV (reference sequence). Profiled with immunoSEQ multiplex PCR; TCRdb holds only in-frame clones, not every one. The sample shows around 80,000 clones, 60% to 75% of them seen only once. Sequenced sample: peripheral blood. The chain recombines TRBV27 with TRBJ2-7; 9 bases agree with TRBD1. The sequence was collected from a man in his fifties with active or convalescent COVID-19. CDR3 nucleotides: TGTGCCAGCAGTTCCTTCGGGACAGGGAGCACCCACGAGCAGTACTTC. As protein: CASSSFGTGSTHEQYF.